This T cell receptor (beta chain) was sequenced for a study of T cells after yellow fever vaccination. Overall study results and limits: The bulk population could contribute abundant contaminating clonotypes to FACS-sorted repertoires.

This clonotype showed up just a few times. Its antigen is unknown. The TCR cDNA carried a universal primer site and UMIs from 5'RACE template switching. A single record per CDR3 protein comes from TCRdb applying MiXCR to the 5' RACE reads. The repertoire holds more than 300,000 distinct CDR3 sequences, with around 10% as singletons. Germline V gene data show CDR1 as MGHRA and CDR2 as YSYEKL. Trimming removed 6 bases from V and 1 base from J; junction bases left unmatched: 5. This CDR3 comprises 14 residues. The sample consisted of CD4+ T cells sorted from PBMCs, taken 45 days after the yellow fever booster vaccination. The sequence was obtained from a man in his late teens or twenties who received the YFV17D yellow fever vaccine. The V gene is TRBV4-1, the J gene TRBJ1-1; 7 nucleotides align to TRBD1. The CDR3 loop reads CASRKGQANTEAFF. In DNA form, the CDR3 reads TGCGCCAGCAGAAAAGGACAGGCGAACACTGAAGCTTTCTTT.